This T cell receptor beta chain was retrieved from a study of Ad26.COV2.S vaccination and SARS-CoV-2 variants (dated by TCRdb to 2020 to 2023). A note on the overall study: Vaccine-arm donors were drawn from COV1001, a multicentre, randomized, double-blind, placebo-controlled phase I-IIa trial of Ad26.COV2.S in healthy adults. Dosing of Ad26.COV2.S was intramuscular, at either 5x10^10 or 1x10^11 viral particles, delivered as one shot or as two shots spaced 56 days apart. The TCR-sequenced set comprised around 30 samples: some 19 Ad26.COV2.S vaccine recipients, 5 placebo recipients and 8 SARS-CoV-2 convalescent individuals. Investigators remained blinded to trial group allocation during experiments and outcome assessment. Trial participants were randomized into five groups of five, in which low-dose or high-dose Ad26.COV2.S was given once or twice, or placebo was given on both occasions. TCRbeta repertoire sequencing served as the tool for gauging how specific and how broad the SARS-CoV-2-reactive T cell receptors were following Ad26.COV2.S vaccination.

The germline V gene gives CDR1 as SQVTM and CDR2 as ANQGSEA. The germline V and J ends show losses of 4 bases and 2 bases respectively, and no gene match explains 9 bases of the junction. The CDR3 starts with the cysteine, ends with the phenylalanine, and has 16 residues. CDR3 DNA is the only sequence kept; it has 48 bases, read in frame from the first base. Of note for this clone: There is no known antigen for this receptor. No base quality information exists; no much larger clone differs at one position.

What this sample's treatment or condition label stands for: 19 received Ad26.COV2.S at low or high dose, single or two shots; roughly five received placebo; per-sample allocation not given. Repertoires of vaccine and placebo recipients were sequenced from samples collected on day 63 after the first injection. Between 29 July and 7 August 2020, Cohort 1b enrolled some 25 adults aged 18-55 years at one site in Boston, USA. Ad26.COV2.S was a replication-incompetent adenovirus type 26 vector expressing a prefusion-stabilized SARS-CoV-2 spike protein from the original Wuhan strain. Overall study results and their limits: Vaccine and placebo recipients had similar non-spike TCR breadth, a finding consistent with the vaccine containing only spike. Spike-specific TCR breadth was higher in Ad26.COV2.S recipients than in placebo recipients (P = 0.0014). Substantial breadth of spike-specific CD8+ and CD4+ T cell responses was reported after vaccination. It was noted by the authors that total T cell responses may have been underestimated by the TCR breadth and depth analyses. The study lacked the statistical power to compare responses across vaccine doses or regimens.

The immunoSEQ Assay was the method used to sequence TCRbeta CDR3 regions. After extraction, genomic DNA underwent amplification by bias-controlled multiplex PCR, followed by high-throughput sequencing. In the authors' own workflow: Collapsing and filtering of sequences were performed to quantify the absolute abundance of each unique TCRbeta CDR3 region. T cell fraction was estimated by normalizing TCRbeta template counts to usable DNA, with usable DNA measured through amplification of reference genes found in all nucleated cells. Repertoire TCRs were annotated as SARS-CoV-2-specific by exact matching of V gene, CDR3 amino acid sequence and J gene to a known reactive TCR set. The reference SARS-CoV-2 TCR set was obtained from MIRA and was filtered for enrichment in COVID-19-positive ImmuneCODE repertoires, whereby public or cross-reactive TCRs were removed. Using the MIRA antigens, annotated TCRs were further analysed by specific ORF or by position within an ORF. Depth was the summed frequency of annotated unique rearrangements, while breadth was defined as annotated unique rearrangements over total unique productive rearrangements. Two-sided Wilcoxon rank-sum tests were used to compare TCR breadth between groups. This is the immuneACCESS table as TCRdb keeps it, with only in-frame sequences that have V and J called. A part of the clones is gone; compared with another copy, unresolved V genes explain less than half, and the rest is unexplained. V and J calls and clone size are as listed in that table; D and trimming were resolved from the DNA. Counted in this sample were roughly 400,000 clones; 90% of them appeared once. The top ten clonotypes cover approximately 4.3% of the sample.

This TCR was sampled from a person aged 18 to 65 who received the Ad26.COV2.S COVID-19 vaccine or a placebo. The chain uses TRBV29-1 and TRBJ2-7; 12 nucleotides in the junction match TRBD2. The sample was peripheral blood, taken in a trial of Ad26.COV2.S vaccine versus placebo. The CDR3: CSVGEWTSGTAYEQYF. The sequenced DNA: TGCAGCGTTGGTGAGTGGACTAGCGGGACCGCCTACGAGCAGTACTTC.